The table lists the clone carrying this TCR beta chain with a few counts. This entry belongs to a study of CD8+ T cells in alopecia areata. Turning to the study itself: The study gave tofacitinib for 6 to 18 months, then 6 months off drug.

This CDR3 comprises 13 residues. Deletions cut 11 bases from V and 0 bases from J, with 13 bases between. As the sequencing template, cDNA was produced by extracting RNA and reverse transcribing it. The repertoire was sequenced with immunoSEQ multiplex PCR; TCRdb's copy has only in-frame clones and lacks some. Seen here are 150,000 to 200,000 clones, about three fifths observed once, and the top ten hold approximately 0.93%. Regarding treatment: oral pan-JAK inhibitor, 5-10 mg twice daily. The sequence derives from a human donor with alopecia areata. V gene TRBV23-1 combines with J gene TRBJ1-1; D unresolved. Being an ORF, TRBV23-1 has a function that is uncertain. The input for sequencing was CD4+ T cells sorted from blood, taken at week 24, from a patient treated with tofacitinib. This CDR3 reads CAPGHQVNTEAFF. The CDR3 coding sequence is TGCGCCCCGGGCCACCAGGTGAACACTGAAGCTTTCTTT.